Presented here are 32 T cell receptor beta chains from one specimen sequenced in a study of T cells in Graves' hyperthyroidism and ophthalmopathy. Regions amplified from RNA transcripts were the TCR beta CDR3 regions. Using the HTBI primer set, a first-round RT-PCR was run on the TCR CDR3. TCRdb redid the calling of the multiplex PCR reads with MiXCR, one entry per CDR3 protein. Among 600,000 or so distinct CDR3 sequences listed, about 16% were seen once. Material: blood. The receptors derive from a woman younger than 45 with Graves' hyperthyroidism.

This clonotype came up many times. The CDR3 reads CAWTRTEEQFF. In DNA, the CDR3 is TGTGCCTGGACAAGAACTGAGGAGCAGTTCTTC. The chain joins TRBV30 to TRBJ2-1; unclear D gene. V was trimmed by 4 bases and J by 10 bases, leaving 11 bases between them. Germline V gene sequence: CDR1 GTSNPN, CDR2 SVGIG (reference sequence). This CDR3 has 11 amino acids. The entire variable domain, with the rest obtained from reference TRBV30 and TRBJ2-1, is as follows: SQTIHQWPATLVQPVGSPLSLECTVEGTSNPNLYWYRQAAGRGLQLLFYSVGIGQISSEVPQNLSASRPQDRQFILSSKKLLLSDSGFYLCAWTRTEEQFFGPGTRLTVL.

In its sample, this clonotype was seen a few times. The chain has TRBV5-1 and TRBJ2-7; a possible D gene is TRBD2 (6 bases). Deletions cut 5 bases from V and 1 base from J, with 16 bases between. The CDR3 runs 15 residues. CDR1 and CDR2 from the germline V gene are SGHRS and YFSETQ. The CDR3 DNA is TGCGCCAGCAGAAGGTCGGGAGAAGGGTCCTACGAGCAGTACTTC. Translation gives CASRRSGEGSYEQYF.

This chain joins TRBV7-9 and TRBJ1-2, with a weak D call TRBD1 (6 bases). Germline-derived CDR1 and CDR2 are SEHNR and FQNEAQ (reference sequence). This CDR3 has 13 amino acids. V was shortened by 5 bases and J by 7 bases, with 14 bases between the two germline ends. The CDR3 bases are TGTGCCAGCAGCGCGAACAGGGTTTTTGGCTACACCTTC. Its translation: CASSANRVFGYTF.

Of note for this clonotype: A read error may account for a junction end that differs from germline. The CDR3 spells CASSYVSEPNERFF. DNA for the CDR3: TGTGCCAGCAGTTACGTTTCGGAGCCCAATGAGCGGTTCTTC. This chain links TRBV6-5 with TRBJ2-1; no clear D gene. The germline gives CDR1 MNHEY, CDR2 SVGAGI. This CDR3 contains 14 residues.

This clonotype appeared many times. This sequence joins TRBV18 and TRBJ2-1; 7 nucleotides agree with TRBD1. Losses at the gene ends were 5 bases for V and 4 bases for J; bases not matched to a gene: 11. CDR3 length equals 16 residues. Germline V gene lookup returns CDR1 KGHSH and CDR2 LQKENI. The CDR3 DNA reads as TGTGCCAGCTCATCGACGCCGGGACAGACGTACAATGAGCAGTTCTTC. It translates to CASSSTPGQTYNEQFF.

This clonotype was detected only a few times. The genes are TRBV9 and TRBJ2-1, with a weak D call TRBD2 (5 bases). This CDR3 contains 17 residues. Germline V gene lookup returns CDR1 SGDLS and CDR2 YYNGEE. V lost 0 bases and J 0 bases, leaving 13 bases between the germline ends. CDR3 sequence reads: CASSVADQRSSYNEQFF. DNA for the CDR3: TGTGCCAGCAGCGTAGCTGACCAGCGGAGCTCCTACAATGAGCAGTTCTTC.

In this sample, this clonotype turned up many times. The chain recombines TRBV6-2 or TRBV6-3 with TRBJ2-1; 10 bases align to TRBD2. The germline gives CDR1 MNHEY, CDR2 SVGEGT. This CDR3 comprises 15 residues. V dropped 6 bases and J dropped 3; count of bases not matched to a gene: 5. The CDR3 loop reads CASRELAGDYNEQFF. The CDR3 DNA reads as TGTGCCAGCAGGGAGCTAGCGGGAGACTACAATGAGCAGTTCTTC.

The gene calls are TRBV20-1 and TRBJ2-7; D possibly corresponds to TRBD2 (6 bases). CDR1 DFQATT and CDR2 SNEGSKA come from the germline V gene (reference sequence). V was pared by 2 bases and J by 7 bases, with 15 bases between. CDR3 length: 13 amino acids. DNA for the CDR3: TGCAGTGCTAGATCGGGAGTGGCAGGGGAGCAGTACTTC. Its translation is CSARSGVAGEQYF.

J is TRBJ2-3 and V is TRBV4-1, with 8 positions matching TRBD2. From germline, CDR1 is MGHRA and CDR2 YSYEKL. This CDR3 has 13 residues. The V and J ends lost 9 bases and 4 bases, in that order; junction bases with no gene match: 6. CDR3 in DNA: TGCGCCAGTACCGGGGGGGGCGCAGATACGCAGTATTTT. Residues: CASTGGGADTQYF.

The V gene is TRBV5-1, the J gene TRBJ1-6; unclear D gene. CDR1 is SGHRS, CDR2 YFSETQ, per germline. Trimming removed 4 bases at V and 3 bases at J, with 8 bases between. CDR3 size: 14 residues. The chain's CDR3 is CASSRRSYNSPLHF. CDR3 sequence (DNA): TGCGCCAGCAGCCGACGGAGCTATAATTCACCCCTCCACTTT.

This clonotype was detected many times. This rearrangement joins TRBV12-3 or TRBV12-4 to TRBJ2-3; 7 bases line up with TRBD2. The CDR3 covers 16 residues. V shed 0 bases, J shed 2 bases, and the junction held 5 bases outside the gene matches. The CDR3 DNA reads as TGTGCCAGCAGTTTAGCGGGAGGGTTGTCCACAGATACGCAGTATTTT. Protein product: CASSLAGGLSTDTQYF.

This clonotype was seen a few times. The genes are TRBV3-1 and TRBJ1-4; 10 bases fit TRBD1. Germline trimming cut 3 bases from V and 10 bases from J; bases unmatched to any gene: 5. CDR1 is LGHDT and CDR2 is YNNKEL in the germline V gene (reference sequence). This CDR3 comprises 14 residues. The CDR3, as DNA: TGTGCCAGCAGCCAGACAGGGGGCTTAGGAAAACTGTTTTTT. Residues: CASSQTGGLGKLFF.

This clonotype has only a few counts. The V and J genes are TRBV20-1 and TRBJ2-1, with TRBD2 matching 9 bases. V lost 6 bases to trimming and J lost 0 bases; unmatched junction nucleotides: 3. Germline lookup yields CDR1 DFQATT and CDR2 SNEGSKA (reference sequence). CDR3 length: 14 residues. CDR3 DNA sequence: TGCAGTGCGAGTAGCGGGAGCTCCTACAATGAGCAGTTCTTC. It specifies CSASSGSSYNEQFF.

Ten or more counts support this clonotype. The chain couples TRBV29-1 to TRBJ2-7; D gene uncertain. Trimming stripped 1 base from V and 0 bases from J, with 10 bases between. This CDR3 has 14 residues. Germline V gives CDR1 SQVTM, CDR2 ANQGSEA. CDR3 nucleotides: TGCAGCGTTGAAGGGGTGGGCGGCTCCTACGAGCAGTACTTC. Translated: CSVEGVGGSYEQYF.

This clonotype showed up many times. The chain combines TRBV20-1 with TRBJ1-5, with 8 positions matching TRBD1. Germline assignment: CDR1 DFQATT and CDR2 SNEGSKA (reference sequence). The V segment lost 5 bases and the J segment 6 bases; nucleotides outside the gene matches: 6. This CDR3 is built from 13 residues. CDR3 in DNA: TGCAGTGCTCCGACAGGGGAGGCTCAGCCCCAGCATTTT. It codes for CSAPTGEAQPQHF.

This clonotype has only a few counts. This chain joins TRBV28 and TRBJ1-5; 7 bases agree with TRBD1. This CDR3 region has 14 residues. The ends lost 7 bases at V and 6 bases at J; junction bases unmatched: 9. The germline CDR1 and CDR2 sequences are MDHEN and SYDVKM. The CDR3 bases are TGTGCCAGCAAAACGACAGGGAGTACTCAGCCCCAGCATTTT. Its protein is CASKTTGSTQPQHF.

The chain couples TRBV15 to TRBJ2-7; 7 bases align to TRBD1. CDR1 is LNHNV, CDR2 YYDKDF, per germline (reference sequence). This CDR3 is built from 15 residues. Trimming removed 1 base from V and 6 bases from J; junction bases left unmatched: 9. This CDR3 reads CATSRGDRVLSEQYF. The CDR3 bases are TGTGCCACCAGCAGAGGTGACAGGGTATTAAGCGAGCAGTACTTC.

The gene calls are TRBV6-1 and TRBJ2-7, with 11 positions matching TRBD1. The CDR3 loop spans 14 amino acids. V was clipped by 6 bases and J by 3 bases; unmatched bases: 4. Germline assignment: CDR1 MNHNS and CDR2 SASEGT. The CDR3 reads CASRWTGGVYEQYF. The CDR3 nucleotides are TGTGCCAGCAGGTGGACAGGGGGCGTCTACGAGCAGTACTTC.

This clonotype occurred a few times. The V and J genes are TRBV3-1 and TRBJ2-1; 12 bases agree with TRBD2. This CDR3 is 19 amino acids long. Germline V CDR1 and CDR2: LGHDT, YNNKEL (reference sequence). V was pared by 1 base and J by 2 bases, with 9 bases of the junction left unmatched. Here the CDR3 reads CASSQATRLAGAPYNEQFF. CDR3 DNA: TGTGCCAGCAGCCAAGCCACTCGACTAGCGGGAGCCCCCTACAATGAGCAGTTCTTC.

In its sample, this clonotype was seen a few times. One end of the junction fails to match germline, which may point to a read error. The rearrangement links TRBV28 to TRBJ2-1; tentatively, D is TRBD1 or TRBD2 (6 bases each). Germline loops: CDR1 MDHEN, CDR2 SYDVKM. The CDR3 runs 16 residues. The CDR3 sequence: CASSTQQGGSYDEQFF. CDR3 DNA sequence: TGTGCCAGCAGTACCCAACAGGGAGGCTCCTACGATGAGCAGTTCTTC.

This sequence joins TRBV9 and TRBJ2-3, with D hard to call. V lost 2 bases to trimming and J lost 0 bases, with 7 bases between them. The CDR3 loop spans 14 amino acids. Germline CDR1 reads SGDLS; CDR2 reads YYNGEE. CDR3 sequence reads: CASSVSPSTDTQYF. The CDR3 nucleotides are TGTGCCAGCAGCGTCTCCCCTAGCACAGATACGCAGTATTTT.

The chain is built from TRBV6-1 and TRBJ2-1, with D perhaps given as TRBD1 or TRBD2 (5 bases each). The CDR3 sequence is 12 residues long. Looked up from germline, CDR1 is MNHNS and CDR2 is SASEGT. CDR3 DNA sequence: TGTTCCCACCGGGACCAATACAATGAGCAGTTCTTC. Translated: CSHRDQYNEQFF.

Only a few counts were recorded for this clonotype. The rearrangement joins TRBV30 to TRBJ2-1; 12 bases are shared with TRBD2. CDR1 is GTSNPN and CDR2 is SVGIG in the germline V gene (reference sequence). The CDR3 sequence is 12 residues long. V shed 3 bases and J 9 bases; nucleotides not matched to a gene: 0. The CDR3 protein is CAWRTSGSEQFF. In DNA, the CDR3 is TGTGCCTGGAGGACTAGCGGGAGTGAGCAGTTCTTC.

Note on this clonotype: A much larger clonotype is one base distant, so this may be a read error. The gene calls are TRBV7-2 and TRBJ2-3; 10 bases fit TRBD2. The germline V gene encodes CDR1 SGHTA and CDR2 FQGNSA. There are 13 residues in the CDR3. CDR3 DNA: TGTGTCAGCAGCTTAGCGGGGGGAAATACGCAGTATTTT. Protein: CVSSLAGGNTQYF.

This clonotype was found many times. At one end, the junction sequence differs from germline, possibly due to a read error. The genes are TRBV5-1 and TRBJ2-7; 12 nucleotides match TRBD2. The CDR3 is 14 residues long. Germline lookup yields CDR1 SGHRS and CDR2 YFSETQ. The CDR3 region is CASSSTSGSYEQYF. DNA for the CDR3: TGTGCCAGCAGTTCGACTAGCGGGAGTTACGAGCAGTACTTC.

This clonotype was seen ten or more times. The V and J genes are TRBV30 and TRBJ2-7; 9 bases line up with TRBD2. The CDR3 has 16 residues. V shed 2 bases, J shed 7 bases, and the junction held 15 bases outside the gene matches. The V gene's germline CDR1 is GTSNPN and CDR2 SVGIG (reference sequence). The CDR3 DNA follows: TGTGCCTGGAGTCCACCTCGCACTAGCGGGTCCGGGGAGCAGTACTTC. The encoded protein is CAWSPPRTSGSGEQYF.

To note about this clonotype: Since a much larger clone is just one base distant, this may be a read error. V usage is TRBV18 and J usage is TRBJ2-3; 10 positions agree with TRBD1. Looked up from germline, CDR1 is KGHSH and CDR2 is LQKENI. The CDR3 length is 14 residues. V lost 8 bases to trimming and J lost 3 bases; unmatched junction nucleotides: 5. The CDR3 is CASPRDRGTDTQYF. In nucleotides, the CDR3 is TGTGCCAGCCCCCGGGACAGGGGTACAGATACGCAGTATTTT. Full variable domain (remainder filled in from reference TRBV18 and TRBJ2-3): NAGVMQNPRHLVRRRGQEARLRCSPMKGHSHVYWYRQLPEEGLKFMVYLQKENIIDESGMPKERFSAEFPKEGPSILRIQQVVRGDSAAYFCASPRDRGTDTQYFGPGTRLTVL.

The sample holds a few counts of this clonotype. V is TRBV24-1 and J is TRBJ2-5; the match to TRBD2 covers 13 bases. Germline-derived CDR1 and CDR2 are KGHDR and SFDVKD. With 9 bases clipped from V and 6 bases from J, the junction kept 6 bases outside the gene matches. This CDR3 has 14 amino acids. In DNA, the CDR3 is TGTGCCACCTCACTAGCGGGAGGGCACAAGACCCAGTACTTC. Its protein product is CATSLAGGHKTQYF.

The CDR3 nucleotides read TGTGCCAGCAGCATGGACAGGGAGGCGAATGAGCAGTTCTTC. This sequence encodes CASSMDREANEQFF. This rearrangement joins TRBV5-5 to TRBJ2-1; 8 nucleotides match TRBD1. Germline CDR1 and CDR2: SGHKS and YYEKEE (reference sequence). With 4 bases clipped from V and 7 bases from J, the junction kept 7 bases outside the gene matches. The CDR3 runs 14 residues.

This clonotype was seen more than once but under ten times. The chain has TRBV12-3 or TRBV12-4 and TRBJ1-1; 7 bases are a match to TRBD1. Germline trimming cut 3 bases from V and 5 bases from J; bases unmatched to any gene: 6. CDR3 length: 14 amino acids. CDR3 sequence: CASSLVGGGTEAFF. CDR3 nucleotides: TGTGCCAGCAGTTTGGTAGGGGGCGGGACTGAAGCTTTCTTT.

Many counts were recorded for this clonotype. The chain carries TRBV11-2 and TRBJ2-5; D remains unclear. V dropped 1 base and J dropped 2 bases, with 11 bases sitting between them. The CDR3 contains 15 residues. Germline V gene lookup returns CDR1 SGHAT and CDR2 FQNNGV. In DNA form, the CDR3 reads TGTGCCAGCAGCTTAGTTCCGGAGTATCAAGAGACCCAGTACTTC. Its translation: CASSLVPEYQETQYF.

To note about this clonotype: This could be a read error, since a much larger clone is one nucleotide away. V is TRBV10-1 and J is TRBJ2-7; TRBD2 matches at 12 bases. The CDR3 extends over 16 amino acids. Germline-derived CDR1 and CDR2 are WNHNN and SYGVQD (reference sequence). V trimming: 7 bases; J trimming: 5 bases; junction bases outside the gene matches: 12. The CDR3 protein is CASTRDRTSGIHEQYF. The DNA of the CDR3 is TGCGCCAGCACCCGGGACAGGACTAGCGGGATCCACGAGCAGTACTTC.